The source of this T cell receptor (beta chain) is a study of response to subunit inactivated influenza vaccine (dated 2018 in TCRdb). Turning to the overall study: To follow how T cells responded to a trivalent subunit inactivated influenza vaccine, the researchers relied on deep quantitative profiling of the T cell receptor repertoire.

Study-level results and caveats: The authors proposed that each seasonal influenza vaccination may bring in only a limited number of new T cells.

Spanning cysteine to phenylalanine, the CDR3 consists of 19 amino acids. The only DNA kept is the CDR3, 57 bases in frame from the first base. For CDR1 and CDR2, the germline V gene lists SGHNT and YENEEA. Relative to germline, V is 0 bases shorter and J is 0 bases shorter, with 21 bases between their ends. Receptor libraries were prepared by RT-PCR. TCRdb records Illumina HiSeq 2500 as the sequencer. TCRdb redid the processing of the public reads, applying fastp at Q25 and MiXCR, and retained in-frame beta chains. CDR3 protein duplicates are merged, each entry listing the most common genes and DNA. The sample includes hundreds of thousands of distinct CDR3 sequences, with 15% to 18% observed a single time. Together, the top ten hold roughly 11% of the sample. In regard to this clonotype: Its antigen target is currently unknown. No much larger clone is present one base from it, and per-base qualities are unavailable.

The receptor was isolated from a middle-aged man who received an inactivated influenza vaccine. Donor details come from another sample of the same person, matched by shared clones. In this chain, TRBV11-3 is recombined with TRBJ2-7; the D gene lacks a confident call. Sample: PBMCs from blood, taken roughly 13 days after vaccination. The CDR3 region: CASSLEARELEPSSYEQYF. The bases read TGTGCCAGCAGCTTAGAAGCTCGAGAGCTAGAGCCGAGCTCCTACGAGCAGTACTTC.